The 19 T cell receptor beta chains below were found in one sample sequenced in a study of PD-1 blockade in classical Hodgkin lymphoma. Each and every patient relapsed after autologous stem cell transplantation, and patients got differing brentuximab vedotin exposure. Magnetic depletion of unwanted cells isolated CD4+ T cells from thawed PBMCs. Assay used: immunoSEQ multiplex PCR; TCRdb lists only in-frame clones, some missing. In the table there are 10,000 to 15,000 clones, around 90% of which are singletons. The sequences come from CD4+ T cells from blood, collected at baseline. The receptors come from a human donor with classical Hodgkin lymphoma.

This chain uses TRBV27 with TRBJ1-5, with D unresolved. The CDR3 spans 16 residues. The germline gives CDR1 MNHEY, CDR2 SMNVEV (reference sequence). Trimming stripped 7 bases from V and 1 base from J, with 17 bases between. For the CDR3, the DNA is TGTGCCAGCATCCAGGACGGAGCCCGCAGCAATCAGCCCCAGCATTTT. Protein product: CASIQDGARSNQPQHF.

The chain has TRBV19 and TRBJ2-7; D ambiguous. The ends were cut back, 4 bases at V and 0 bases at J, with 16 bases in the middle. The CDR3 sequence is 16 residues long. Germline CDR1 and CDR2: LNHDA and SQIVND (reference sequence). CDR3 DNA sequence: TGTGCCAGTAGTAATCCCGGCGACACCAGCTCCTACGAGCAGTACTTC. It codes for CASSNPGDTSSYEQYF.

This chain links TRBV2 with TRBJ2-3; TRBD2 matches at 10 bases. The V and J ends lost 6 bases and 2 bases, in that order; junction bases with no gene match: 17. The germline V gene encodes CDR1 SNHLY and CDR2 FYNNEI. The CDR3 has 19 amino acids. For the CDR3, the DNA is TGTGCCAGCAGCTCCAGCGGGGGGGTGCGGTTGGACGTCACAGATACGCAGTATTTT. As protein: CASSSSGGVRLDVTDTQYF.

This clone was found once. The rearrangement joins TRBV7-2 to TRBJ2-3; D not resolved. V was cut by 2 bases and J by 4 bases, with 10 bases left in between. This CDR3 spans 14 amino acids. Per germline, CDR1 SGHTA and CDR2 FQGNSA. The CDR3 loop reads CASSLKLAPDTQYF. DNA for the CDR3: TGTGCCAGCAGCTTAAAACTGGCCCCAGATACGCAGTATTTT.

The J gene is TRBJ2-1, the V gene TRBV6-5; 7 bases align to TRBD1. Germline V gene data show CDR1 as MNHEY and CDR2 as SVGAGI. The CDR3 totals 14 residues. The V gene end was trimmed by 1 base and the J gene end by 8 bases; junction bases not matched to a gene: 5. Here the CDR3 DNA reads TGTGCCAGCAGTTACTTGACAGGGAGACATGAGCAGTTCTTC. Amino acids: CASSYLTGRHEQFF.

The chain recombines TRBV7-8 with TRBJ2-3; 9 bases line up with TRBD2. CDR3 size: 17 residues. V dropped 1 base and J dropped 0; count of bases not matched to a gene: 5. CDR1 and CDR2 from the germline V gene are SGHVS and FQNEAQ. DNA for the CDR3: TGTGCCAGCAGCTTAGGGGGGAGCGGGGGGAGCACAGATACGCAGTATTTT. This gives the protein CASSLGGSGGSTDTQYF.

J is TRBJ1-5 and V is TRBV5-1; a possible D gene is TRBD1 (6 bases). V was trimmed by 0 bases and J by 4 bases, leaving 8 bases between them. CDR1 and CDR2 from the germline V gene are SGHRS and YFSETQ. This CDR3 is 14 amino acids long. This CDR3 is CASSLEGGNQPQHF. CDR3 coding DNA: TGCGCCAGCAGCTTGGAGGGGGGGAATCAGCCCCAGCATTTT.

This clone was recorded once. The V gene is TRBV18, the J gene TRBJ2-2; 10 positions agree with TRBD2. Germline V gene lookup returns CDR1 KGHSH and CDR2 LQKENI. V lost 4 bases, J lost 3 bases, and 2 bases stayed unmatched. This CDR3 region has 15 residues. CDR3 sequence: CASSQGTSDTGELFF. DNA for the CDR3: TGTGCCAGCTCACAAGGGACTAGCGACACCGGGGAGCTGTTTTTT. Full variable domain (missing parts from reference TRBV18 and TRBJ2-2): NAGVMQNPRHLVRRRGQEARLRCSPMKGHSHVYWYRQLPEEGLKFMVYLQKENIIDESGMPKERFSAEFPKEGPSILRIQQVVRGDSAAYFCASSQGTSDTGELFFGEGSRLTVL.

This chain uses TRBV6-1 with TRBJ1-4; a possible D gene is TRBD1 (6 bases). The germline V gene has CDR1 MNHNS and CDR2 SASEGT. V dropped 6 bases and J dropped 0 bases, with 11 bases sitting between them. This CDR3 spans 15 amino acids. CDR3 loop: CASSVTGPTNEKLFF. The CDR3 DNA sequence: TGTGCCAGCAGCGTAACAGGGCCAACTAATGAAAAACTGTTTTTT.

This sequence joins TRBV5-1 and TRBJ2-7; TRBD1 matches at 9 bases. CDR1 SGHRS and CDR2 YFSETQ come from the germline V gene. Trimming removed 3 bases from V and 6 bases from J; junction bases left unmatched: 7. The length of the CDR3 is 14 residues. The CDR3 sequence: CASSSPPDRGEQYF. For the CDR3, the DNA is TGCGCCAGCAGCTCCCCTCCGGACAGGGGCGAGCAGTACTTC.

This clone has a single count. The V gene is TRBV7-2, the J gene TRBJ2-1; TRBD1 matches 8 bases. V gave up 2 bases and J gave up 6 bases; unmatched junction bases: 6. The CDR3 has 15 residues. Germline CDR1 SGHTA, CDR2 FQGNSA. The CDR3, as DNA: TGTGCCAGCAGCTTAAGTAAGGACAGGGTCAATGAGCAGTTCTTC. It translates to CASSLSKDRVNEQFF.

The gene calls are TRBV7-6 and TRBJ2-2; 7 nucleotides align to TRBD1. The V segment lost 3 bases and the J segment 7 bases; nucleotides outside the gene matches: 8. The CDR3 is made up of 15 amino acids. CDR1 and CDR2 from the germline V gene are SGHVS and FNYEAQ. Written as DNA, the CDR3 is TGTGCCAGCAGCTTGACAACAGGGGCGGGCGGGGAGCTGTTTTTT. Protein sequence: CASSLTTGAGGELFF. Full variable domain (remainder filled in from reference TRBV7-6 and TRBJ2-2): GAGVSQSPRYKVTKRGQDVALRCDPISGHVSLYWYRQALGQGPEFLTYFNYEAQQDKSGLPNDRFSAERPEGSISTLTIQRTEQRDSAMYRCASSLTTGAGGELFFGEGSRLTVL.

The gene calls are TRBV4-1 and TRBJ2-7; the match to TRBD2 covers 14 bases. With 4 bases clipped from V and 0 bases from J, the junction kept 5 bases outside the gene matches. There are 17 residues in the CDR3. The germline gives CDR1 MGHRA, CDR2 YSYEKL. CDR3 nucleotides: TGCGCCAGCAGCCGGGGACTAGCGGGGGACAGCTCCTACGAGCAGTACTTC. Amino acids: CASSRGLAGDSSYEQYF.

The rearrangement links TRBV2 to TRBJ1-2; 10 bases map to TRBD1. The V and J ends lost 5 bases and 0 bases, in that order; junction bases with no gene match: 6. The CDR3 runs to 16 residues. CDR1 is SNHLY, CDR2 FYNNEI, per germline. The CDR3 DNA is TGTGCCAGCAGTCCCGGGACAGGGGCTGCTAACTATGGCTACACCTTC. Amino acid sequence: CASSPGTGAANYGYTF.

The rearrangement uses TRBV4-2 and TRBJ1-3, with D hard to call. The CDR3 consists of 17 residues. In germline, CDR1 is LGHNA, CDR2 YNFKEQ. Trimming left V 0 bases short and J 1 base short, with 13 bases between. The CDR3 coding sequence is TGTGCCAGCAGCCAAGATTCATGGTCGGGTTCTGGAAACACCATATATTTT. Translated: CASSQDSWSGSGNTIYF.

This clone appeared a few times. The chain joins TRBV19 to TRBJ1-5; the match to TRBD1 covers 10 bases. The CDR3 has 16 residues. V lost 4 bases and J lost 2; bases outside the gene matches: 5. Per germline, CDR1 LNHDA and CDR2 SQIVND (reference sequence). Here the CDR3 DNA reads TGTGCCAGTAGTACGACAGGGGGCACGGGCAATCAGCCCCAGCATTTT. Encoded protein: CASSTTGGTGNQPQHF.

The chain uses TRBV21-1 and TRBJ2-2; the listed D gene, TRBD1, was not tested against the DNA. TRBV21-1 is a known pseudogene. The CDR3 has 17 residues. The CDR3 sequence is CASSNGRTGLATGELFF. CDR3 DNA sequence: TGTGCCAGCAGCAATGGTAGGACAGGGTTGGCCACCGGGGAGCTGTTTTTT.

The CDR3 bases are TGTGCCAGCAGCCCAAGGACAGGGATTGAGACCCAGTACTTC. The encoded protein is CASSPRTGIETQYF. This chain uses TRBV6-5 with TRBJ2-5, with 8 bases lining up with TRBD1. Germline assignment: CDR1 MNHEY and CDR2 SVGAGI. The V gene end was trimmed by 6 bases and the J gene end by 5 bases; junction bases not matched to a gene: 8. The CDR3 sequence is 14 residues long.

The chain has TRBV27 and TRBJ1-2; possible D gene TRBD1, 5 bases. CDR3 length: 15 residues. V lost 7 bases to trimming and J lost 2 bases, with 17 bases between them. The germline CDR1 and CDR2 sequences are MNHEY and SMNVEV (reference sequence). CDR3 coding DNA: TGTGCCAGCACCCCCAGGCAGGGCCAAAACTATGGCTACACCTTC. Translation gives CASTPRQGQNYGYTF.